Presented here are 18 T cell receptor beta chains from one specimen sequenced in a study of blood T cell repertoires in COVID-19. Measured with immunoSEQ multiplex PCR; TCRdb has only the in-frame clones, and not every one. Found here are over 200,000 clones, 87% of them singletons; the top ten hold over 1.5%. The material sequenced was peripheral blood. The origin of the receptors is a middle-aged man with active or convalescent COVID-19.

This chain connects TRBV10-1 to TRBJ1-2, with TRBD1 matching 9 bases. This CDR3 region has 15 residues. The V gene end was trimmed by 2 bases and the J gene end by 4 bases; junction bases not matched to a gene: 5. The germline V gene encodes CDR1 WNHNN and CDR2 SYGVQD (reference sequence). The CDR3 nucleotides read TGCGCCAGCAGTGAGCCGAAGGACAGGGGCTATGGCTACACCTTC. Translation: CASSEPKDRGYGYTF.

The J gene is TRBJ1-2, the V gene TRBV28; D may be TRBD1 (6 bases). Trimming stripped 0 bases from V and 5 bases from J, with 13 bases between. The germline V gene has CDR1 MDHEN and CDR2 SYDVKM. This CDR3 is 15 amino acids long. CDR3 nucleotide sequence: TGTGCCAGCAGTTTATGGGCAGGGGAGAGTTATGGCTACACCTTC. This translates into CASSLWAGESYGYTF.

The V and J genes are TRBV14 and TRBJ2-7, with D possibly being TRBD1 (5 bases). The CDR3 is made up of 13 amino acids. Trimming took 8 bases from V and 1 from J, leaving 12 bases between them. CDR1 is SGHDN, CDR2 FVKESK, per germline. CDR3: CASARGASYEQYF. CDR3 in DNA: TGTGCCAGCGCGCGTGGGGCATCCTACGAGCAGTACTTC.

This clone was seen only a few times. The rearrangement joins TRBV18 to TRBJ2-7, with 8 bases identical to TRBD2. After removal of 2 bases from V and 0 bases from J, the junction contained 0 bases not matched to a gene. The CDR3 contains 14 residues. Germline CDR1 and CDR2: KGHSH and LQKENI. The CDR3 DNA reads TGTGCCAGCTCACCAGGGACTAGCTCCTACGAGCAGTACTTC. This codes for CASSPGTSSYEQYF.

The V gene is TRBV6-5, the J gene TRBJ1-6; 7 bases match TRBD1. The CDR3 is 13 amino acids. Germline V gene sequence: CDR1 MNHEY, CDR2 SVGAGI. V was pared by 6 bases and J by 4 bases, with 0 bases of the junction left unmatched. This chain's CDR3 is CASRGQYNSPLHF. The CDR3 DNA reads TGTGCCAGCAGGGGACAGTATAATTCACCCCTCCACTTT.

The V gene is TRBV5-4, the J gene TRBJ1-6; no clear D. CDR3 length: 15 residues. V lost 0 bases and J lost 6, with 10 bases in between. Germline assignment: CDR1 SGHNT and CDR2 YYREEE (reference sequence). DNA for the CDR3: TGTGCCAGCAGCTTGGGTGGGGAGAGTAATTCACCCCTCCACTTT. It yields the protein CASSLGGESNSPLHF.

The chain combines TRBV29-1 with TRBJ2-3; no definite D call. V lost 7 bases and J 4 bases, leaving 21 bases between the germline ends. CDR1 is SQVTM and CDR2 is ANQGSEA in the germline V gene. This CDR3 is built from 15 residues. This CDR3 is CSGNTGSTTPDTQYF. CDR3 sequence (DNA): TGCAGCGGTAATACCGGGTCCACTACTCCAGATACGCAGTATTTT.

The chain couples TRBV27 to TRBJ1-2, with 8 nucleotides matching TRBD1. Looked up from germline, CDR1 is MNHEY and CDR2 is SMNVEV (reference sequence). V lost 8 bases, J lost 8 bases, and 13 bases stayed unmatched. The CDR3 covers 14 residues. The CDR3 reads CASRPLRGQLGYTF. CDR3 DNA: TGTGCCAGCCGACCCCTCAGGGGGCAGCTGGGCTACACCTTC.

Of note for this clone: This CDR3 is also generated by other DNA sequences in the sample. The CDR3 bases are TGTGCCAGCAGTTCGGGACTAGCGGGAGGGGAGCAGTACTTC. Amino acids: CASSSGLAGGEQYF. The chain joins TRBV27 to TRBJ2-7; 16 nucleotides align to TRBD2. Looked up from germline, CDR1 is MNHEY and CDR2 is SMNVEV (reference sequence). After removal of 4 bases from V and 7 bases from J, the junction contained 1 base not matched to a gene. The CDR3 has 14 amino acids.

The chain is built from TRBV6-2 or TRBV6-3 and TRBJ1-3; weak D call: TRBD1 (5 bases). Germline loops: CDR1 MNHEY, CDR2 SVGEGT. Trimming left V 6 bases short and J 4 bases short, with 25 bases between. The CDR3 has 18 residues. The CDR3 nucleotides read TGTGCCAGCAGCGCGGGAATATACGCCGGGACTCTAGGAAACACCATATATTTT. Its translation: CASSAGIYAGTLGNTIYF.

V gene TRBV5-8 combines with J gene TRBJ1-2, with a weak D call TRBD1 (5 bases). The CDR3 runs 14 residues. Per the germline V gene, CDR1 is SGHTS and CDR2 is YDEGEE. V was cut by 2 bases and J by 3 bases, with 11 bases left in between. CDR3 amino acids: CASSFAGIDYGYTF. CDR3 coding DNA: TGTGCCAGCAGCTTCGCAGGGATTGACTATGGCTACACCTTC.

V usage is TRBV28 and J usage is TRBJ1-4; a possible D gene is TRBD1 (6 bases). CDR1 and CDR2 (germline): MDHEN, SYDVKM. Trimming took off 3 bases at V and 14 bases at J, with 19 bases between the two ends. The CDR3 spans 14 residues. Here the CDR3 DNA reads TGTGCCAGCAGTTTGAGGGGGACGGGTATCAAGCTGTTTTTT. Amino acid sequence: CASSLRGTGIKLFF.

V and J are TRBV27 and TRBJ1-2; 9 bases map to TRBD1. This CDR3 contains 15 residues. The junction had 7 bases not matched to a gene; V was cut back by 4 bases and J by 4 bases. CDR1 and CDR2 (germline): MNHEY, SMNVEV (reference sequence). As DNA, the CDR3 is TGTGCCAGCAGTTCAGCCGGGACAGGGCTCTATGGCTACACCTTC. Its translation: CASSSAGTGLYGYTF.

The V gene is TRBV28, the J gene TRBJ2-7, with D tentatively TRBD1 (6 bases). The germline V gene has CDR1 MDHEN and CDR2 SYDVKM. Trimming took off 5 bases at V and 3 bases at J, with 17 bases between the two ends. The CDR3 has 15 residues. The CDR3 here is CASSADPGHIYEQYF. The CDR3 bases are TGTGCCAGCAGTGCAGATCCGGGACATATCTACGAGCAGTACTTC.

This chain uses TRBV9 with TRBJ2-1, with TRBD2 matching 10 bases. The CDR3 length is 14 residues. Germline lookup yields CDR1 SGDLS and CDR2 YYNGEE. After removal of 4 bases from V and 9 bases from J, the junction contained 7 bases not matched to a gene. The CDR3 DNA follows: TGTGCCAGCAGCCCAGTAGCGGGAGGTGGTGAGCAGTTCTTC. Translating gives CASSPVAGGGEQFF.

This sequence joins TRBV29-1 and TRBJ1-2; D perhaps matches TRBD1 (5 bases). V lost 3 bases and J 4 bases, leaving 15 bases between the germline ends. Germline values: CDR1 SQVTM, CDR2 ANQGSEA. This CDR3 has 14 amino acids. CDR3 nucleotide sequence: TGCAGCGTTGAGGCTGGGGCGCGGAGCTATGGCTACACCTTC. Its translation: CSVEAGARSYGYTF.

The genes are TRBV10-2 and TRBJ1-1; D is unresolved. The CDR3 covers 13 residues. The ends were cut back, 1 base at V and 7 bases at J, with 10 bases in the middle. In germline, CDR1 is WSHSY, CDR2 SAAADI. CDR3 region: CASSEWQRGEAFF. The CDR3, as DNA: TGCGCCAGCAGTGAGTGGCAAAGAGGTGAAGCTTTCTTT.

This clone was seen many times. The V and J genes are TRBV5-4 and TRBJ2-5; D possibly corresponds to TRBD1 (6 bases). Germline V gives CDR1 SGHNT, CDR2 YYREEE (reference sequence). This CDR3 comprises 12 residues. Deletions cut 0 bases from V and 9 bases from J, with 9 bases between. The CDR3 is CASSLDRAAQYF. CDR3 in DNA: TGTGCCAGCAGCTTGGACAGGGCGGCCCAGTACTTC. Drawing the rest from reference TRBV5-4 and TRBJ2-5, the complete variable domain is ETGVTQSPTHLIKTRGQQVTLRCSSQSGHNTVSWYQQALGQGPQFIFQYYREEENGRGNFPPRFSGLQFPNYSSELNVNALELDDSALYLCASSLDRAAQYFGPGTRLLVL.